This TCR beta chain was sequenced in a study of CD8 T cells in Susac syndrome (dated by TCRdb to about 2019). Notes on the research overall: The study used repertoire sequencing to test whether antigen drove CD8+ T cell activation and differentiation in Susac syndrome.

Spanning cysteine to phenylalanine, the CDR3 consists of 15 amino acids. Only the CDR3 DNA stays, 45 bases, in frame from base 1. Ends trimmed: V by 0 bases, J by 4 bases; bases unmatched to a gene: 5. CDR1 is given as ENHRY and CDR2 as SYGVKD, both from the germline V gene. Results the study describes overall, beyond this receptor: The number of individuals in the TCR sequencing and HLA analysis was acknowledged as relatively small.

Peripheral blood CD8+ and CD4+ T cells from healthy donors, Susac syndrome patients and multiple sclerosis patients were profiled by high-throughput TCR beta sequencing. The multiple sclerosis controls were treatment-naive patients whose relapsing-remitting disease, either stable or active, fulfilled the revised McDonald criteria. Bulk CD8+ and CD4+ T cells were purified by magnetic negative isolation, whereas CD8+ TEMRA cells were enriched by FACS. Blood was drawn into EDTA tubes, processed within 24 hours, and PBMCs were isolated by density gradient centrifugation. PBMCs intended for TCR sequencing were cryopreserved in liquid nitrogen and were subsequently thawed in a 37 degrees C water bath. The sorted or isolated CD4+, CD8+ and CD8+ TEMRA cells reached a purity of at least 90%. For this clonotype: The specificity of this receptor is unknown. No quality values exist for individual bases; no much larger clone is one base distant.

RNA was extracted using the RNeasy kit, and about 0.45 to 1 ug of the RNA was reverse transcribed with random hexamers. TCR beta CDR3 regions were amplified with the immunoSEQ multiplex PCR assay covering 54 Vbeta and 13 Jbeta segments. PCR amplification bias was corrected using a synthetic template baseline for primer optimization and computational correction. As for the authors' bioinformatics: Reads were annotated to V, D and J genes per IMGT and analyzed with immunoSEQ Analyzer, keeping only productive sequences. To calculate clonality, Shannon entropy was normalized by log2 of the number of productive unique sequences and then subtracted from one. For each patient and control, public and private clones were evaluated among the 100 most prevalent clones. Clones were defined as Susac-specific if absent from the healthy and MS cohorts, from roughly 1,100 published viral clones and from other ImmuneACCESS disease sequences. Starting from the raw public reads, TCRdb applied fastp trimming at Q25, assembled clones with MiXCR and retained in-frame beta chains. Each CDR3 protein appears once, grouped with its most common genes and DNA. In this record, the V and J calls reflect TCRdb's handling and not the investigators' own analysis. The sample table records 200,000 to 250,000 distinct CDR3 sequences; approximately 95% of these occur just once. The ten most abundant clones make up 0.085% to 0.095% of the sample.

The rearrangement joined TRBV10-3 to TRBJ2-5; the central 7 bases match TRBD1. Specimen: CD4+ T cells from PBMCs. The sequence came from a human donor with multiple sclerosis. CDR3 sequence: CAISESGQVVETQYF. The DNA sequence reads TGTGCCATCAGTGAGTCTGGACAGGTCGTAGAGACCCAGTACTTC.